A single sample is the source of the 14 T cell receptor beta chains below, sequenced in a study of blood T cell repertoires in COVID-19 (TCRdb year 2020). Receptor libraries were prepared by the immunoSEQ multiplex PCR assay. This is the immuneACCESS table as TCRdb keeps it, with only in-frame sequences that have V and J called. A part of the clones is gone; compared with another copy, unresolved V genes explain less than half, and the rest is unexplained. The sample table lists 150,000 to 200,000 clones, around four fifths of them with a count of one. The top ten hold 10% to 15% of the sample. The source material was PBMCs or T cells enriched from blood (not recorded which). These receptors were taken from a woman aged 60 to 75 who had recovered from COVID-19.

The gene calls are TRBV11-3 and TRBJ2-7; 10 nucleotides line up with TRBD2. V was pared by 2 bases and J by 6 bases, with 16 bases of the junction left unmatched. The CDR3 extends over 18 amino acids. Germline lookup yields CDR1 SGHNT and CDR2 YENEEA. This chain's CDR3 is CASSLLNSGLAEGVEQYF. The CDR3, as DNA: TGTGCCAGCAGCTTACTAAATAGCGGACTAGCGGAGGGGGTCGAGCAGTACTTC. Together with reference TRBV11-3 and TRBJ2-7, the CDR3 gives the full variable domain: EAGVVQSPRYKIIEKKQPVAFWCNPISGHNTLYWYLQNLGQGPELLIRYENEEAVDDSQLPKDRFSAERLKGVDSTLKIQPAELGDSAVYLCASSLLNSGLAEGVEQYFGPGTRLTVT.

Here the CDR3 DNA reads TGTGCCTCGGCTGTCGGCCCGGGCACTGAAGCTTTCTTT. Its translation: CASAVGPGTEAFF. The chain employs TRBV11-2 and TRBJ1-1; D is ambiguous. Between the trimmed V and J ends, which lost 11 bases and 4 bases, there was a span of 17 bases. Per the germline V gene, CDR1 is SGHAT and CDR2 is FQNNGV. CDR3 length equals 13 residues. The variable domain in full, with the rest retrieved from reference TRBV11-2 and TRBJ1-1, is EAGVAQSPRYKIIEKRQSVAFWCNPISGHATLYWYQQILGQGPKLLIQFQNNGVVDDSQLPKDRFSAERLKGVDSTLKIQPAKLEDSAVYLCASAVGPGTEAFFGQGTRLTVV.

The chain has TRBV4-2 and TRBJ1-4; D might be TRBD1 (5 bases). In germline, CDR1 is LGHNA, CDR2 YNFKEQ. The CDR3 has 18 residues. Trimming removed 3 bases from V and 5 bases from J, with 22 bases in between. This CDR3 reads CASSQDVQGSGSNEKLFF. CDR3 bases: TGTGCCAGCAGCCAGGATGTTCAGGGTTCGGGCTCGAATGAAAAACTGTTTTTT.

The chain uses TRBV28 and TRBJ1-6, with D unresolved. Looked up from germline, CDR1 is MDHEN and CDR2 is SYDVKM. The CDR3 has 13 amino acids. Between the trimmed V and J ends, which lost 5 bases and 10 bases, there was a span of 12 bases. Here the CDR3 reads CASSPQFRSPLHF. In nucleotides, the CDR3 is TGTGCCAGCAGTCCTCAGTTCAGGTCACCCCTCCACTTT.

This clone was picked up one time. The chain recombines TRBV13 with TRBJ2-1, with D possibly being TRBD1 (5 bases). This CDR3 has 16 residues. Deletions cut 1 base from V and 4 bases from J, with 14 bases between. Germline V gene sequence: CDR1 PRHDT, CDR2 FYEKMQ (reference sequence). CDR3 nucleotide sequence: TGTGCCAGCAGCTTAGTCGTCAAGACAGCGTACAATGAGCAGTTCTTC. Its protein is CASSLVVKTAYNEQFF.

This clone was seen only once. V and J are TRBV19 and TRBJ2-5, with a possible D match to TRBD2 (6 bases). This CDR3 comprises 14 residues. Germline V gene lookup returns CDR1 LNHDA and CDR2 SQIVND (reference sequence). The V and J ends lost 7 bases and 0 bases respectively, with 12 bases between them. CDR3 loop: CASTAGQNQETQYF. The CDR3 bases are TGTGCCAGTACCGCGGGGCAGAACCAAGAGACCCAGTACTTC.

The chain uses TRBV5-4 and TRBJ2-7, with TRBD2 matching over 7 bases. Per the germline V gene, CDR1 is SGHNT and CDR2 is YYREEE (reference sequence). This CDR3 contains 14 residues. The CDR3 sequence is CVTRLWGGSYEQYF. DNA of the CDR3: TGTGTTACCCGACTTTGGGGGGGGTCCTACGAGCAGTACTTC.

The rearrangement joins TRBV5-1 to TRBJ1-2; 9 bases line up with TRBD1. V was clipped by 5 bases and J by 8 bases; unmatched bases: 10. This CDR3 region has 14 residues. Germline CDR1 reads SGHRS; CDR2 reads YFSETQ. For the CDR3, the DNA is TGCGCCAGCAGGGCCGGGACAGGGCGTAACGGCTACACCTTC. It encodes CASRAGTGRNGYTF. The variable domain in full, with the rest retrieved from reference TRBV5-1 and TRBJ1-2, is KAGVTQTPRYLIKTRGQQVTLSCSPISGHRSVSWYQQTPGQGLQFLFEYFSETQRNKGNFPGRFSGRQFSNSRSEMNVSTLELGDSALYLCASRAGTGRNGYTFGSGTRLTVV.

Only one count was recorded for this clone. The chain combines TRBV6-5 with TRBJ2-7, with D possibly TRBD2 on 5 matching bases. Germline-derived CDR1 and CDR2 are MNHEY and SVGAGI. CDR3 size: 14 residues. The V end lost 0 bases, the J end lost 6 bases, and 12 bases lay between the germline ends. This CDR3 is CASSYSILSGEQYF. The CDR3 nucleotides read TGTGCCAGCAGTTACTCGATTTTGAGCGGCGAGCAGTACTTC.

V gene TRBV28 combines with J gene TRBJ2-5, with 7 bases lining up with TRBD2. Germline lookup yields CDR1 MDHEN and CDR2 SYDVKM. The V gene end was trimmed by 3 bases and the J gene end by 3 bases; junction bases not matched to a gene: 4. The CDR3 runs to 14 residues. The CDR3 DNA reads TGTGCCAGCAGTTTGGGAGGGCTTAAAGAGACCCAGTACTTC. Protein: CASSLGGLKETQYF.

The chain uses TRBV11-2 and TRBJ1-2; D might be TRBD1 (5 bases). The V end was cut by 0 bases, the J end by 7 bases, with 15 bases between. In germline, CDR1 is SGHAT, CDR2 FQNNGV. The CDR3 is 15 amino acids. The CDR3 nucleotides read TGTGCCAGCAGCTTAGATCCATCGGCGCAGGGTGGCTACACCTTC. The encoded protein is CASSLDPSAQGGYTF.

This chain connects TRBV27 to TRBJ2-7, with D perhaps matching TRBD1 (6 bases). The V gene lost 5 bases and the J gene lost 2 bases, with 10 bases spanning the gap. From germline, CDR1 is MNHEY and CDR2 SMNVEV (reference sequence). The CDR3 contains 13 residues. The CDR3 nucleotides read TGTGCCAGCAGTCTGGGGACAACCTACGAGCAGTACTTC. This gives the protein CASSLGTTYEQYF.

This clone turned up a few times. The chain has TRBV5-1 and TRBJ1-3; D remains unclear. V lost 3 bases, J lost 1 base, and 14 bases lay in between. CDR3 length: 16 residues. Germline-derived CDR1 and CDR2 are SGHRS and YFSETQ. CDR3 region: CASSSDVRSSGNTIYF. CDR3 sequence (DNA): TGCGCCAGCAGCTCCGATGTCCGGTCATCTGGAAACACCATATATTTT.

The chain's CDR3 is CASKQGAEAFF. Written as DNA, the CDR3 is TGTGCCAGCAAGCAGGGTGCTGAAGCTTTCTTT. V is TRBV6-5 and J is TRBJ1-1; D is perhaps TRBD1 (5 bases). Germline V gene lookup returns CDR1 MNHEY and CDR2 SVGAGI. This CDR3 spans 11 amino acids. The germline V and J ends were trimmed by 7 bases and 6 bases, with 9 bases remaining between them.